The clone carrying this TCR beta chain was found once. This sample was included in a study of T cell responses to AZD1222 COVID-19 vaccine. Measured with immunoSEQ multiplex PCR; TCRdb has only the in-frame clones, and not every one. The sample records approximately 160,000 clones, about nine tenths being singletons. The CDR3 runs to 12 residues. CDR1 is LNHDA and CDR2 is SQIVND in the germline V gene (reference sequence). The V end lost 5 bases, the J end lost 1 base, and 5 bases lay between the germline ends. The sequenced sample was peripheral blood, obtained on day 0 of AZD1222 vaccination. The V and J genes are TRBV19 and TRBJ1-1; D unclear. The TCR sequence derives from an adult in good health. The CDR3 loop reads CASSLGNTEAFF. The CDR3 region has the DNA TGTGCCAGTAGTTTGGGGAACACTGAAGCTTTCTTT.